These T cell receptor beta chains were read from a single sample in a study of vaccination and CD4 T cells after COVID-19. Which antigens these TCRs recognize remains unknown. MiXCR was run by TCRdb on the PCR reads, yielding one entry per CDR3 protein. The sample consists of some 9,100 distinct CDR3 sequences, 55% to 75% of them appearing once. Material for sequencing was CD4+ T cells from blood, cultured in vitro. The receptors originated from a human donor who had recovered from COVID-19. The conserved cysteine and the conserved F or W are not part of the CDR3 here.

j_call cdr3_length v_call cdr3_aa
TRBJ2-2 14 TRBV24-1 ATSDSRRGRIGELF
TRBJ1-3 13 TRBV7-2 ASSVIWGFGNTIY
TRBJ1-6 10 TRBV6-2/TRBV6-3 ASSAGWSPLH
TRBJ2-3 12 TRBV25-1 ASTSGLLTDTQY
TRBJ2-2 11 TRBV7-9 ATQRTDTGELF
TRBJ2-3 8 TRBV20-1 SAREDTQY
TRBJ2-7 12 TRBV25-1 ASSGRGGNYEQY
TRBJ1-1 14 TRBV21-1 ASSLRTGVNSAEAF
TRBJ2-5 12 TRBV18 ASSPLDSQETQY
TRBJ1-2 13 TRBV19 ASRDWTGSPYGYT
TRBJ1-2 14 TRBV4-1 ASSPRQGRGDYGYT
TRBJ2-1 12 TRBV7-2 ASSLGGGYNEQF
TRBJ1-2 10 TRBV2 ASIRGDYGYT
TRBJ1-2 12 TRBV6-5 ASSYSRTSHGYT
TRBJ1-1 11 TRBV6-1 ASSRTENTEAF
TRBJ2-7 12 TRBV7-9 ASSLSGMVYEQY
TRBJ1-6 11 TRBV6-2/TRBV6-3 ASRVDSNSPLH
TRBJ2-2 13 TRBV24-1 ATSGGAENTGELF
TRBJ1-2 14 TRBV19 ASSIGGGGNNYGYT
TRBJ2-4 13 TRBV2 ASSITGIGKNIQY
TRBJ2-2 14 TRBV24-1 ATSDGLAGGTGELF
TRBJ1-1 11 TRBV29-1 SVTGTMNTEAF
TRBJ1-1 11 TRBV20-1 SARDPREAEAF
TRBJ2-2 14 TRBV28 ASSSLRGAQGGELF
TRBJ1-2 13 TRBV6-5 ASSYSGQGNYGYT
TRBJ1-2 11 TRBV19 ASRGQGGYGYT
TRBJ1-1 13 TRBV20-1 SARGRFTMNTEAF
TRBJ2-7 11 TRBV30 AWSRGFTYEQY
TRBJ1-2 13 TRBV2 ASSEWGRQGEGYT
TRBJ1-1 10 TRBV27 ASSFAGSEAF
TRBJ1-2 11 TRBV7-9 ASSLAPNPGDT
TRBJ1-1 11 TRBV6-1 ASREVGDTEAF
TRBJ1-5 17 TRBV24-1 AISSRGTGKERWTQPQH
TRBJ1-6 15 TRBV7-9 ASSLWTGVDRNSPLH
TRBJ1-3 14 TRBV20-1 SARDIKTGSGNTIY
TRBJ2-5 11 TRBV10-3 AIRGGGRETQY
TRBJ1-2 13 TRBV6-1 ASSRWDEANYGYT
TRBJ1-5 12 TRBV30 AWSARGYNQPQH
TRBJ1-1 10 TRBV27 ASSLGQGAAF
TRBJ2-2 13 TRBV10-3 AISHDRGGTGELF
TRBJ1-5 11 TRBV20-1 SARDPLNQPQH
TRBJ2-2 15 TRBV7-2 ASSYPSGGAYTGELF